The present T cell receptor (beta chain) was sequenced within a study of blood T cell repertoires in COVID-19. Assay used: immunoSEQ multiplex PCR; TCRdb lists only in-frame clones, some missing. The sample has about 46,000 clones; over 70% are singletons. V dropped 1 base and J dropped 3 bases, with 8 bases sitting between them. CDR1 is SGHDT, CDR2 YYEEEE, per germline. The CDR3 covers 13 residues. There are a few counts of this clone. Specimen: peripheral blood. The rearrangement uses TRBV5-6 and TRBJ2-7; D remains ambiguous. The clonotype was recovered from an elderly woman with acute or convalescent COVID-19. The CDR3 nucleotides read TGTGCCAGCAGCTTGCTAAATAGCTACGAGCAGTACTTC. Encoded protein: CASSLLNSYEQYF.